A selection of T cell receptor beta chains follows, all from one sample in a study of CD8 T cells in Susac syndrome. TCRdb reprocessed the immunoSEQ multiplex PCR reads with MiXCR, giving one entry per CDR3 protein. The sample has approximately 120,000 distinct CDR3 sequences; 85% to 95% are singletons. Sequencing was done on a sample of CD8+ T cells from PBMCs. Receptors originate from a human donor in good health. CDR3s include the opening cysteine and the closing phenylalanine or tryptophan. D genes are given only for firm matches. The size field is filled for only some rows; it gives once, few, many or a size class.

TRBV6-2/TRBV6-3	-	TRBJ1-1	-	CASSYVGGNTEAFF	TGTGCCAGCAGTTACGTCGGGGGGAACACTGAAGCTTTCTTT
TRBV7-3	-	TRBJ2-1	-	CASSFTSAPYNEQFF	TGTGCCAGCAGCTTTACAAGCGCCCCATACAATGAGCAGTTCTTC
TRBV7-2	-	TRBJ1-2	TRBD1	CASSLQRQGRRGTNYGYTF	TGTGCCAGCAGCCTGCAAAGACAGGGGCGTCGTGGGACTAACTATGGCTACACCTTC
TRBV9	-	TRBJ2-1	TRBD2	CASSVSGGSSYNEQFF	TGTGCCAGCAGCGTTAGCGGGGGGAGCTCCTACAATGAGCAGTTCTTC
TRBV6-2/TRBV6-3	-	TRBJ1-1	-	CASREVNTEAFF	TGTGCCAGCAGGGAGGTGAACACTGAAGCTTTCTTT
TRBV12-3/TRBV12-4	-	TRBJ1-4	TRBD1	CASSRTGKEELFF	TGTGCCAGCAGTAGGACAGGGAAGGAGGAACTGTTTTTT
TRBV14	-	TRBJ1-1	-	CASSQIEGAEAFF	TGTGCCAGCAGCCAAATAGAGGGCGCTGAAGCTTTCTTT
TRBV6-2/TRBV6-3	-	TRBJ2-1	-	CASSYNINHNEQFF	TGTGCCAGCAGTTATAACATAAACCACAATGAGCAGTTCTTC
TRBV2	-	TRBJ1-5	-	CASSEISNQPQHF	TGTGCCAGCAGTGAAATTAGCAATCAGCCCCAGCATTTT
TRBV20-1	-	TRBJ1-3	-	CSAPSGGEVNTIYF	TGCAGTGCTCCTTCCGGGGGCGAAGTAAACACCATATATTTT
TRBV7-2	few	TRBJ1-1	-	CASSLEPSTEAFF	TGTGCCAGCAGCTTAGAACCCAGCACTGAAGCTTTCTTT
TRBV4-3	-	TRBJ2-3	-	CASSQDPASRADTQYF	TGCGCCAGCAGCCAAGATCCAGCTAGTAGGGCAGATACGCAGTATTTT
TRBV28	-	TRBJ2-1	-	CASSLPPRVFF	TGTGCCAGCAGTTTACCACCTCGGGTGTTCTTC
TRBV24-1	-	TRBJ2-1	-	CATSDHNEQFF	TGTGCCACCAGTGACCACAATGAGCAGTTCTTC
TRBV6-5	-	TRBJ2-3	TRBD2	CASSYRLAGGPEKPDTQYF	TGTGCCAGCAGTTACCGGCTAGCGGGGGGGCCAGAGAAACCAGATACGCAGTATTTT
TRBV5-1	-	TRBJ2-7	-	CASSQTGIPYEQYF	TGCGCCAGCAGCCAAACAGGGATTCCCTACGAGCAGTACTTC
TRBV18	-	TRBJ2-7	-	CASSLGLRDSQEQYF	TGTGCCAGCTCACTTGGATTGCGGGACAGCCAAGAGCAGTACTTC
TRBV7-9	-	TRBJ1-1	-	CASSDVQARGGAFF	TGTGCCAGCAGCGACGTGCAGGCCCGCGGGGGAGCTTTCTTT
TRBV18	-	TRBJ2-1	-	CASSPEPYNEQFF	TGTGCCAGCTCGCCCGAACCCTACAATGAGCAGTTCTTC
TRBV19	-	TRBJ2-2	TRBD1	CASVDPGTGGSGELFF	TGTGCCAGTGTGGATCCTGGGACAGGGGGATCCGGGGAGCTGTTTTTT
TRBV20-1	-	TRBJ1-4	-	CSAVQGHPNEKLFF	TGCAGTGCTGTTCAGGGACACCCTAATGAAAAACTGTTTTTT
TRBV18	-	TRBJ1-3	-	CASSPSASGTNLLTGNTIYF	TGTGCCAGCTCACCTTCGGCCTCCGGGACAAACCTCTTGACTGGAAACACCATATATTTT
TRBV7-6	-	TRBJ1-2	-	CASSPGGGLGYGYTF	TGTGCCAGCAGCCCCGGCGGGGGATTGGGCTATGGCTACACCTTC
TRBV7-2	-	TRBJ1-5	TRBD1	CASSLGTGSNSNQPQHF	TGTGCCAGCAGCTTAGGGACAGGTTCAAATAGCAATCAGCCCCAGCATTTT
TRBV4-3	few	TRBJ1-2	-	CASSQPRRDGPRGYTF	TGCGCCAGCAGCCAACCCCGCAGGGACGGGCCCAGAGGCTACACCTTC
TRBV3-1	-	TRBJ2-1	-	CASSHTLRGDEQFF	TGTGCCAGCAGCCACACCCTCCGAGGGGATGAGCAGTTCTTC
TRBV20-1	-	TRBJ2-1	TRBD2	CSASGLAGVNEQFF	TGCAGTGCTTCGGGCCTAGCGGGGGTTAATGAGCAGTTCTTC
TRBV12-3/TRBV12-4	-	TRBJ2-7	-	CASSLGRGSYEQYF	TGTGCCAGCAGTTTAGGGCGCGGCTCCTACGAGCAGTACTTC
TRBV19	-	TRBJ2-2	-	CASTKQVLGTGELFF	TGTGCCAGTACTAAGCAGGTTTTGGGTACCGGGGAGCTGTTTTTT
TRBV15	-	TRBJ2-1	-	CATSRDGGNNEQFF	TGTGCCACCAGCAGAGATGGGGGGAACAATGAGCAGTTCTTC
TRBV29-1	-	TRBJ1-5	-	CSVEKAEGQPQHF	TGCAGCGTTGAAAAGGCAGAGGGGCAGCCCCAGCATTTT
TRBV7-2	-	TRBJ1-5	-	CASSSRVDQPQHF	TGTGCCAGCAGCTCTAGGGTTGATCAGCCCCAGCATTTT
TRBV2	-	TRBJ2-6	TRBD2	CASRTSGGRTGANVLTF	TGTGCCAGCAGGACTAGCGGGGGCAGAACTGGGGCCAACGTCCTGACTTTC
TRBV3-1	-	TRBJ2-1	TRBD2	CASSPTSGGGNEQFF	TGTGCCAGCAGCCCGACTAGCGGGGGGGGCAATGAGCAGTTCTTC
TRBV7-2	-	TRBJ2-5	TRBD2	CASSPQTSGGAVETQYF	TGTGCCAGCAGCCCGCAGACTAGCGGGGGGGCTGTGGAGACCCAGTACTTC
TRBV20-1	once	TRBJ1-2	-	CSASTGFGYTF	TGCAGTGCTAGTACAGGGTTTGGCTACACCTTC
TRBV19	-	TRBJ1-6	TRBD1	CASTPTGEHSPLHF	TGTGCCAGTACCCCGACAGGGGAGCATTCACCCCTCCACTTT
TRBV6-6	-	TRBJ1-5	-	CASSYAIRGNQPQHF	TGTGCCAGCAGTTACGCTATCCGTGGCAATCAGCCCCAGCATTTT
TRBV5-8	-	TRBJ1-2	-	CASAPYGLGYTF	TGTGCCAGCGCTCCCTACGGGTTAGGCTACACCTTC
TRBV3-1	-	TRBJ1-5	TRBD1	CASSHAGQGNQPQHF	TGTGCCAGCAGCCACGCGGGACAGGGCAATCAGCCCCAGCATTTT
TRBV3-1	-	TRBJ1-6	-	CASSQDGVNSPLHF	TGTGCCAGCAGCCAAGATGGTGTTAATTCACCCCTCCACTTT
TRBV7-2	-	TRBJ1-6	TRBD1	CASSSEGARNSPLHF	TGTGCCAGCAGCTCAGAGGGGGCACGGAATTCACCCCTCCACTTT
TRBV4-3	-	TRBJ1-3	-	CASSQDLSSGNTIYF	TGCGCCAGCAGCCAAGATCTTTCCTCTGGAAACACCATATATTTT
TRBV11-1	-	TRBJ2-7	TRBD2	CASSLATSGNVYEQHF	TGTGCCAGCAGCTTAGCGACTAGCGGGAATGTTTACGAGCAGCACTTC
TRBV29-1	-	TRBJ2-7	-	CSVGGGGAPHEQYF	TGCAGCGTGGGGGGTGGGGGTGCTCCCCACGAGCAGTACTTC
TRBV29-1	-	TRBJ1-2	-	CSVIPPLGLSDGYTF	TGCAGCGTTATACCCCCGCTAGGGCTCTCCGATGGCTACACCTTC
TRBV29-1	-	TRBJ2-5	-	CSVGRDNRNVQETQYF	TGCAGCGTTGGAAGGGACAACCGAAATGTTCAAGAGACCCAGTACTTC
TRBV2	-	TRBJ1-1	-	CASRNFREAFF	TGTGCCAGCAGGAACTTTAGGGAAGCTTTCTTT
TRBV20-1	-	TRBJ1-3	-	CSARDLGGTASGNTIYF	TGCAGTGCTAGAGATCTAGGGGGGACGGCCTCTGGAAACACCATATATTTT
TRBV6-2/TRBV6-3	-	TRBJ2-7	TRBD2	CASSYSASGTSGRVYEQYF	TGTGCCAGCAGTTACTCCGCCTCCGGGACTAGCGGGAGAGTCTACGAGCAGTACTTC